This T cell receptor (beta chain) emerged from a study of spatial heterogeneity in lung cancer (dated by TCRdb to about 2019). At the level of the whole study: Beta-chain transcripts were consistently detected in greater numbers than alpha-chain transcripts, which likely reflects a higher abundance of beta-chain transcripts. In the raw uncorrected reads, each unique combination of TCR and UMI appeared more than ten times on average. TCR repertoire features were related to nonsynonymous mutation counts determined by whole-exome sequencing of tumor tissue. In non-small cell lung cancer, the study quantitatively compared TCR alpha and beta repertoires across several tumor regions, matched nontumor lung, and blood. At surgery, roughly 220 tumor regions, almost 65 matched nontumor lung samples and more than 50 PBMC samples were TCR-sequenced for both alpha and beta chains.

There are a few counts of this clonotype. The specificity of this receptor is unknown. Base qualities are not at hand, and no much larger clone is one base apart. In light of the paper, this sample's time point label describes: sample taken at primary tumor resection. TCR sequencing used whole RNA extracted from tumor and nontumor lung tissue, or from cryopreserved PBMC samples, without cell sorting. Samples were obtained from about 75 patients with early-stage, untreated non-small cell lung cancer from the lung TRACERx cohort. A patient was chosen for TCR sequencing only when enough RNA was available from at least two tumor regions. Study-level results and caveats: Ubiquitous expanded tumor TCRs were detected in blood more often at tumor resection than at routine follow-up. Additional single-cell paired TCR alpha and beta sequencing was considered necessary to confirm, at a functional level, the hypothesis that regional TCRs recognize regional mutations.

Unmatched junction bases come to 0, with V trimmed by 1 base and J by 0 bases. From its cysteine to its phenylalanine, the CDR3 spans 15 amino acids. CDR3 DNA only is kept here, 45 bases in frame from base 1. Reading the germline V gene gives CDR1 SGHDT and CDR2 YYEEEE. The library was built by means of 5' RACE. TCRdb shows the sequencer as NextSeq 500. The TCR library protocol attached a unique molecular identifier to each TCR cDNA molecule to allow correction of PCR and sequencing errors. The original methods were these. TCR identification, UMI-based error correction and CDR3 extraction were all carried out with Decombinator tools. TCRs above a frequency of 2 per 1,000, corresponding to the top 1% of the tumor frequency distribution, were defined as expanded. Rényi diversity was computed with the R vegan package after subsampling each repertoire 100 times to 5,000 TCRs. CDR3 similarity networks were built from amino acid triplet string-kernel similarity, connecting CDR3s with pairwise similarity above 0.82. TCRdb reworked the public reads: Q25 trimming with fastp, MiXCR clone assembly, productive beta chains retained. Every CDR3 protein is listed once, alongside the most common genes and DNA of its rows. TCRdb's processing, not the authors', yielded these V and J calls. This sample comprises around 74,000 distinct CDR3 sequences, approximately 12% of them detected only once. 7.2% of the sample is taken by the ten largest.

The input for sequencing was PBMCs, taken at surgery. The chain employs TRBV5-6 and TRBJ2-1, with 8 junctional bases fitting TRBD2. This TCR was recovered from a male donor with early-stage non-small cell lung cancer. Here is the DNA: TGTGCCAGCAGCTTGAGCGGGGGCTCCTACAATGAGCAGTTCTTC. It is translated as CASSLSGGSYNEQFF.